This T cell receptor beta chain was documented in a study of graft-versus-host responses after intestinal transplantation. Study conclusions and caveats: Recipient bone marrow held GvH clones, some seen earlier in ileum or blood.

For this clone: Its target is unknown.

Produced via immunoSEQ multiplex PCR; TCRdb's table is partial and in-frame only. The table lists tens of thousands of clones, over 85% of them singletons, with around 6.7% in the top ten. Germline CDR1 is SGHRS and CDR2 is YFSETQ. The junction had 19 bases not matched to a gene; V was cut back by 4 bases and J by 15 bases. The CDR3 consists of 17 residues. The TCR comes from a human patient who received an intestinal transplant, so some T cells may come from the graft donor. The sample was bone marrow, taken approximately 740 days after intestinal transplantation. The chain recombines TRBV5-1 with TRBJ1-4; 12 bases agree with TRBD1. The CDR3 spells CASSAPGQGAHSSHLFF. CDR3 DNA: TGCGCCAGCAGCGCCCCGGGACAGGGGGCGCATTCGTCGCACTTGTTTTTT.